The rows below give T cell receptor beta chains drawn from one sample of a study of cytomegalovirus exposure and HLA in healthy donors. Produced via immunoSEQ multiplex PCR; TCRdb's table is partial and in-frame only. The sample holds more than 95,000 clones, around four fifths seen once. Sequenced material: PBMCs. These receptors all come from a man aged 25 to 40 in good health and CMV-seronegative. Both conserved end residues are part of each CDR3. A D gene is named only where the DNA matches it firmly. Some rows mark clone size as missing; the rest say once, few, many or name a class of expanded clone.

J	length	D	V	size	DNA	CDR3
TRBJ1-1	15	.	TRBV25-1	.	TGTGCCAGCAAATCCCCCGGACATCTGAACACTGAAGCTTTCTTT	CASKSPGHLNTEAFF
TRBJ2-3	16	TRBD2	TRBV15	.	TGTGCCACCAGCAGTTTACTAGCGGGGAAAGGCGATACGCAGTATTTT	CATSSLLAGKGDTQYF
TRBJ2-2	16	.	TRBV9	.	TGTGCCAGCAGCGTAGCTGGAGGGTCGGGCACCGGGGAGCTGTTTTTT	CASSVAGGSGTGELFF
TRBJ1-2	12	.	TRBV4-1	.	TGCGCCAGCAGCCAAGTCTCCCGGGGCTACACCTTC	CASSQVSRGYTF
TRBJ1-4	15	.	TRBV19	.	TGTGCCAGTAGTATAATCGGAGGGTCTAATGAAAAACTGTTTTTT	CASSIIGGSNEKLFF
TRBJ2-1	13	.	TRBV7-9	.	TGTGCCAGCTCCCCCCAGGTGCGCAATGAGCAGTTCTTC	CASSPQVRNEQFF
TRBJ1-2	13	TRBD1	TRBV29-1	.	TGCAGCGTTGTACAGGGGGCCGGCTATGGCTACACCTTC	CSVVQGAGYGYTF
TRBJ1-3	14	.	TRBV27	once	TGTGCCAGCAGCCATACAGGAACTGGAAACACCATATATTTT	CASSHTGTGNTIYF
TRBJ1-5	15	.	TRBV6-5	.	TGTGCCAGCAGAATTGATCAGTATAGCAATCAGCCCCAGCATTTT	CASRIDQYSNQPQHF
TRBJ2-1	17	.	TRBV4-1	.	TGCGCCAGCAGCCAAGGGTTTGGGCTAGCGTTCGTCGATGAGCAGTTCTTC	CASSQGFGLAFVDEQFF
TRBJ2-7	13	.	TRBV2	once	TGTGCCAGCAGTGTGGGGAGCTCCTACGAGCAGTACTTC	CASSVGSSYEQYF
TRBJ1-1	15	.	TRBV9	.	TGTGCCAGCAGCAGTAGGACAGACTTGAACACTGAAGCTTTCTTT	CASSSRTDLNTEAFF